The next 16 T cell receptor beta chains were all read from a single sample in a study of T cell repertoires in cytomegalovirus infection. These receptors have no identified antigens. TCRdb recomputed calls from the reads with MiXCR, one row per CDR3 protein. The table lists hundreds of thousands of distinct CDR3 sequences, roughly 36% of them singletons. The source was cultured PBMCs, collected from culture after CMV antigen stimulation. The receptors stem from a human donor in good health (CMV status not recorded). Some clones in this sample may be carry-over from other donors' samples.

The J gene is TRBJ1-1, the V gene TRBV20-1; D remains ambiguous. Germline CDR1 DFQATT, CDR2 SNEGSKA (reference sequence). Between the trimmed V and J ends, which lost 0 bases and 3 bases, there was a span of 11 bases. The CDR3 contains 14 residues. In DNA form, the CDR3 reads TGCAGTGCTAGAGATATCCTTACAGACACTGAAGCTTTCTTT. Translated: CSARDILTDTEAFF.

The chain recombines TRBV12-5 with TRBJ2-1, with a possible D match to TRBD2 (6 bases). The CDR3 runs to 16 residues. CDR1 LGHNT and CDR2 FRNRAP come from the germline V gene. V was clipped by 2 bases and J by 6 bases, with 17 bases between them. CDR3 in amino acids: CASGLLPAVGGNEQFF. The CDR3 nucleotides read TGTGCTAGTGGTTTGCTACCGGCTGTCGGGGGCAATGAGCAGTTCTTC.

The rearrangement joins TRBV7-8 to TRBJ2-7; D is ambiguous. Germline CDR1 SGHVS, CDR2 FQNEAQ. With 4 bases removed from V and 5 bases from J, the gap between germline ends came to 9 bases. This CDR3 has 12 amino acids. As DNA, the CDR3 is TGTGCCAGCAGCTCCAACATCCACGAGCAGTACTTC. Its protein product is CASSSNIHEQYF.

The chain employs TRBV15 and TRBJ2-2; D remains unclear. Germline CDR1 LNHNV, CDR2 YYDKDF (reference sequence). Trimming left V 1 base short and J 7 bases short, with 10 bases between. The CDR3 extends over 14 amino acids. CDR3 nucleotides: TGTGCCACCAGCAGAGTAATGTATGGCGGGGAGCTGTTTTTT. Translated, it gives CATSRVMYGGELFF. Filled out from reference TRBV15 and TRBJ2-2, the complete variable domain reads DAMVIQNPRYQVTQFGKPVTLSCSQTLNHNVMYWYQQKSSQAPKLLFHYYDKDFNNEADTPDNFQSRRPNTSFCFLDIRSPGLGDTAMYLCATSRVMYGGELFFGEGSRLTVL.

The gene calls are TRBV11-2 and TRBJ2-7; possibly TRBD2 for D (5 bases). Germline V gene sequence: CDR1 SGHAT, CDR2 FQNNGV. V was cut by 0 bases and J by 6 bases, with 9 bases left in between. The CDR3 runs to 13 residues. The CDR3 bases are TGTGCCAGCAGCTTAGATCTAGCCTTCGAGCAGTACTTC. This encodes CASSLDLAFEQYF.

DNA of the CDR3: TGTGCCAGCAGTTATGGGGTAGCCATGAACACTGAAGCTTTCTTT. It is translated as CASSYGVAMNTEAFF. V gene TRBV6-5 combines with J gene TRBJ1-1, with D uncertain. V was cut by 3 bases and J by 0 bases, with 11 bases left in between. The CDR3 consists of 15 residues. From germline, CDR1 is MNHEY and CDR2 SVGAGI.

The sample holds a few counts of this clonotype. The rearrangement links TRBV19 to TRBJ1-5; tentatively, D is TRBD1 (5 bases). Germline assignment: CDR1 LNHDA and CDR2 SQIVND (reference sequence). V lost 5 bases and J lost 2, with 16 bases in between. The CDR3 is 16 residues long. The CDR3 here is CASSGEGRLGNQPQHF. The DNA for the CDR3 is TGTGCCAGTAGTGGGGAGGGGCGATTAGGCAATCAGCCCCAGCATTTT.

The chain's CDR3 is CASNPDRGGGNTIYF. Written as DNA, the CDR3 is TGTGCCAGCAACCCCGACAGGGGTGGTGGAAACACCATATATTTT. The chain employs TRBV2 and TRBJ1-3, with 8 bases fitting TRBD1. This CDR3 is 15 amino acids long. J lost 3 bases, V lost 7 bases, and 8 bases had no gene match. CDR1 and CDR2 (germline): SNHLY, FYNNEI.

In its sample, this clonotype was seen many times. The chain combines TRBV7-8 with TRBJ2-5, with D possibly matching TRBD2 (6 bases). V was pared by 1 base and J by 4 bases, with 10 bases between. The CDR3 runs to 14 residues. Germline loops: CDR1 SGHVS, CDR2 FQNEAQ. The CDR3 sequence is CASSLGGVVETQYF. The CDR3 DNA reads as TGTGCCAGCAGCTTAGGGGGGGTAGTAGAGACCCAGTACTTC.

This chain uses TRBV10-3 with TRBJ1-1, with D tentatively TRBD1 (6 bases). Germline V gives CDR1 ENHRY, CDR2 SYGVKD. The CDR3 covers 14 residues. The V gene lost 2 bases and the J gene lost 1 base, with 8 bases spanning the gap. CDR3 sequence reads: CAISEHRENTEAFF. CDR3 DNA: TGTGCCATCAGTGAGCACAGGGAGAACACTGAAGCTTTCTTT.

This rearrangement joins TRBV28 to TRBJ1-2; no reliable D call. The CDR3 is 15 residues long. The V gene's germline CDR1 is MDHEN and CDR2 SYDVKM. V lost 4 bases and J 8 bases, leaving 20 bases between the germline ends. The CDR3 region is CASSYSGSEYEGYTF. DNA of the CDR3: TGTGCCAGCAGTTATTCGGGAAGCGAATATGAGGGCTACACCTTC.

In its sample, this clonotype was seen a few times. The CDR3 reads CASSRPGVLNTEAFF. CDR3 bases: TGCGCCAGCAGCCGCCCGGGAGTACTGAACACTGAAGCTTTCTTT. J is TRBJ1-1 and V is TRBV4-1; no definite D call. Germline CDR1 reads MGHRA; CDR2 reads YSYEKL. V was shortened by 4 bases and J by 0 bases, with 12 bases between the two germline ends. This CDR3 has 15 amino acids.

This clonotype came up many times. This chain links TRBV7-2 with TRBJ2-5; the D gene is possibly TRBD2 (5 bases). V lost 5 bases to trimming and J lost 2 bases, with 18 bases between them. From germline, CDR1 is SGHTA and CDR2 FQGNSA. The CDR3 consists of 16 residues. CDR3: CASSPRLNPQQETQYF. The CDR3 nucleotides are TGTGCCAGCAGCCCCAGACTAAACCCTCAACAAGAGACCCAGTACTTC.

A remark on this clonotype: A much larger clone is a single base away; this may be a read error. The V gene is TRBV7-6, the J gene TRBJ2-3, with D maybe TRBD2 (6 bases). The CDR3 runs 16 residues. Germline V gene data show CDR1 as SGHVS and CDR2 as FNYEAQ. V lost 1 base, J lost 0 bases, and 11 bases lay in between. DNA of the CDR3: TGTGCCAGCAGCTTAGGGGGTAGCGGTAGCACAGATACGCAGTATTTT. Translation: CASSLGGSGSTDTQYF.

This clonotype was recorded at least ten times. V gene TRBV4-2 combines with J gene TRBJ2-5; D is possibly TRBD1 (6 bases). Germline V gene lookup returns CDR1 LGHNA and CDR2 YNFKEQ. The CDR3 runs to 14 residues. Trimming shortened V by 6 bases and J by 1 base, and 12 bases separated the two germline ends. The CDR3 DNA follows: TGTGCCAGCAGTCTCACAGGGACCCAAGAGACCCAGTACTTC. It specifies CASSLTGTQETQYF.

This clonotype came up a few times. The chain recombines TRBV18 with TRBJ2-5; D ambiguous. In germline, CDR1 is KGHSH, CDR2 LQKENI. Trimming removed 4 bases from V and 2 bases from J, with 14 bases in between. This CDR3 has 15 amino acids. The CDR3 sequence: CASSQTSMIQETQYF. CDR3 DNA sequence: TGTGCCAGCTCACAGACCAGTATGATACAAGAGACCCAGTACTTC.